The 32 T cell receptor beta chains given below trace back to one sample, sequenced in a study of memory CD4+ T cells and cytomegalovirus serostatus. Single viable CD3+CD4+CD8-CD45RO+ cells were sorted as the memory CD4+ T cells. Assay used: immunoSEQ multiplex PCR; TCRdb lists only in-frame clones, some missing. The table has roughly 49,000 clones, 82% seen once. Sequencing input: memory CD4+ T cells from blood. These receptor sequences come from an adult in good health and CMV-seronegative.

The chain combines TRBV10-3 with TRBJ2-5; 8 bases match TRBD1. V was clipped by 8 bases and J by 12 bases; unmatched bases: 11. CDR1 is ENHRY, CDR2 SYGVKD, per germline. The CDR3 sequence is 12 residues long. CDR3 nucleotides: TGTGCCATCGGGGGGACAGGCCACCCAAAGTACTTC. Translation gives CAIGGTGHPKYF.

This chain uses TRBV25-1 with TRBJ2-7, with D possibly being TRBD1 (5 bases). Trimming removed 6 bases at V and 3 bases at J, with 12 bases between. The CDR3 has 13 residues. Germline CDR1 and CDR2: MGHDK and SYGVNS. The DNA of the CDR3 is TGTGCCAGCAGACGGCAGGGTGGCTACGAGCAGTACTTC. This gives the protein CASRRQGGYEQYF.

V is TRBV14 and J is TRBJ1-2; D is ambiguous. The CDR3 runs 15 residues. Germline values: CDR1 SGHDN, CDR2 FVKESK. Trimming removed 0 bases from V and 3 bases from J, with 11 bases in between. DNA for the CDR3: TGTGCCAGCAGCCAAGACCACTCCCCCTACTATGGCTACACCTTC. It specifies CASSQDHSPYYGYTF.

The rearrangement joins TRBV2 to TRBJ1-2; TRBD1 matches 9 bases. The V and J ends lost 1 base and 6 bases, in that order; junction bases with no gene match: 6. The length of the CDR3 is 15 residues. The germline V gene has CDR1 SNHLY and CDR2 FYNNEI. The CDR3 sequence is CASSEDWGTGNGYTF. In DNA, the CDR3 is TGTGCCAGCAGTGAAGACTGGGGGACAGGGAATGGCTACACCTTC.

This chain joins TRBV6-1 and TRBJ2-3, with a possible D match to TRBD2 (6 bases). Between the trimmed V and J ends, which lost 11 bases and 2 bases, there was a span of 17 bases. The CDR3 spans 14 residues. CDR1 and CDR2 from the germline V gene are MNHNS and SASEGT. The CDR3 reads CAGSGLQHTDTQYF. The CDR3 nucleotides read TGTGCCGGCTCGGGACTTCAACACACAGATACGCAGTATTTT.

This chain connects TRBV6-5 to TRBJ2-5, with D unclear. Trimming pared 5 bases from V and 5 bases from J, leaving 12 bases between. CDR3 size: 13 residues. Germline V gene data show CDR1 as MNHEY and CDR2 as SVGAGI. CDR3 DNA: TGTGCCAGCAGTCCCTCTGGAAGGGAGACCCAGTACTTC. Protein sequence: CASSPSGRETQYF.

This clone showed up just once. The CDR3 loop reads CASSYRQGSGYTF. CDR3 in DNA: TGTGCCAGCAGTTATAGGCAGGGATCGGGCTACACCTTC. The rearrangement joins TRBV6-5 to TRBJ1-2; weak D call: TRBD1 (5 bases). The length of the CDR3 is 13 residues. Trimming stripped 3 bases from V and 8 bases from J, with 13 bases between. The germline CDR1 and CDR2 sequences are MNHEY and SVGAGI.

The rearrangement joins TRBV6-1 to TRBJ1-2, with TRBD1 as a possible D gene (5 bases). Per germline, CDR1 MNHNS and CDR2 SASEGT. The CDR3 has 14 amino acids. V lost 3 bases and J 5 bases, leaving 13 bases between the germline ends. CDR3 amino acids: CASSERGGRYGYTF. The CDR3 coding sequence is TGTGCCAGCAGTGAGAGGGGCGGGAGGTATGGCTACACCTTC.

V and J are TRBV6-6 and TRBJ1-1; the D is unclear. The germline V gene has CDR1 MNHNY and CDR2 SVGAGI (reference sequence). The CDR3 has 13 residues. V was trimmed by 5 bases and J by 0 bases, leaving 7 bases between them. CDR3: CASSDTLNTEAFF. Here the CDR3 DNA reads TGTGCCAGCAGTGATACACTGAACACTGAAGCTTTCTTT.

V is TRBV5-1 and J is TRBJ1-1, with D uncertain. The V end was cut by 4 bases, the J end by 4 bases, with 20 bases between. Germline V CDR1 and CDR2: SGHRS, YFSETQ. This CDR3 spans 16 amino acids. The CDR3 reads CASSPFSGRTGTEAFF. The CDR3 region has the DNA TGCGCCAGCAGCCCATTCTCTGGGCGGACGGGCACTGAAGCTTTCTTT.

Concerning this clone: Different DNA sequences within this sample yield the same CDR3. The chain employs TRBV9 and TRBJ1-1, with a weak D call TRBD1 (5 bases). Trimming removed 1 base from V and 1 base from J, with 5 bases in between. CDR1 is SGDLS and CDR2 is YYNGEE in the germline V gene. This CDR3 has 13 residues. The CDR3 DNA reads TGTGCCAGCAGCGTAACAGGGAACACTGAAGCTTTCTTT. Its protein product is CASSVTGNTEAFF.

The CDR3 protein is CASRGQGLRGQPQHF. CDR3 in DNA: TGTGCCAGCAGGGGACAGGGGTTGAGGGGTCAGCCCCAGCATTTT. This chain joins TRBV2 and TRBJ1-5; 10 bases are shared with TRBD1. Germline CDR1 SNHLY, CDR2 FYNNEI. The CDR3 spans 15 residues. V was clipped by 6 bases and J by 6 bases; unmatched bases: 8. The variable domain in full, with the rest retrieved from reference TRBV2 and TRBJ1-5, is EPEVTQTPSHQVTQMGQEVILRCVPISNHLYFYWYRQILGQKVEFLVSFYNNEISEKSEIFDDQFSVERPDGSNFTLKIRSTKLEDSAMYFCASRGQGLRGQPQHFGDGTRLSIL.

The chain uses TRBV27 and TRBJ1-2; possibly TRBD1 for D (6 bases). CDR1 MNHEY and CDR2 SMNVEV come from the germline V gene (reference sequence). The CDR3 length is 15 residues. Trimming removed 5 bases from V and 4 bases from J, with 17 bases in between. CDR3 protein: CASSLDVTGRYGYTF. In DNA, the CDR3 is TGTGCCAGCAGTCTAGATGTGACAGGACGCTATGGCTACACCTTC.

V gene TRBV2 combines with J gene TRBJ2-2, with TRBD2 identical over 10 bases. V gave up 7 bases and J gave up 4 bases; unmatched junction bases: 6. The germline CDR1 and CDR2 sequences are SNHLY and FYNNEI. The CDR3 loop spans 15 amino acids. CDR3 sequence: CASTISSGGTGELFF. Here the CDR3 DNA reads TGTGCCAGCACAATTTCTAGCGGGGGCACCGGGGAGCTGTTTTTT.

V and J are TRBV7-9 and TRBJ1-2; TRBD1 agrees at 10 bases. V trimming: 1 base; J trimming: 8 bases; junction bases outside the gene matches: 4. Germline CDR1 and CDR2: SEHNR and FQNEAQ (reference sequence). CDR3 length: 14 amino acids. CDR3 sequence (DNA): TGTGCCAGCAGCTTAGTCGGGACAGGGGACGGCTACACCTTC. Its translation: CASSLVGTGDGYTF. Complete variable domain (other parts from reference TRBV7-9 and TRBJ1-2): DTGVSQNPRHKITKRGQNVTFRCDPISEHNRLYWYRQTLGQGPEFLTYFQNEAQLEKSRLLSDRFSAERPKGSFSTLEIQRTEQGDSAMYLCASSLVGTGDGYTFGSGTRLTVV.

V usage is TRBV7-2 and J usage is TRBJ2-5, with D unclear. The CDR3 consists of 13 residues. Trimming pared 5 bases from V and 5 bases from J, leaving 12 bases between. Germline CDR1 and CDR2: SGHTA and FQGNSA. This CDR3 is CASSAGVMETQYF. CDR3 nucleotides: TGTGCCAGCAGCGCTGGGGTGATGGAGACCCAGTACTTC.

V and J are TRBV28 and TRBJ2-7, with 7 bases that match TRBD2. CDR3 length equals 15 residues. After removal of 7 bases from V and 3 bases from J, the junction contained 12 bases not matched to a gene. Germline lookup yields CDR1 MDHEN and CDR2 SYDVKM. CDR3 sequence (DNA): TGTGCCAGCAATACATACCCGGGGAGGGACTACGAGCAGTACTTC. Translating it yields CASNTYPGRDYEQYF.

The V and J genes are TRBV5-5 and TRBJ1-4; no definite D call. Germline loops: CDR1 SGHKS, CDR2 YYEKEE (reference sequence). The CDR3 totals 15 residues. Between the trimmed V and J ends, which lost 1 base and 5 bases, there was a span of 12 bases. This CDR3 is CASSLFGNTNEKLFF. CDR3 coding DNA: TGTGCCAGCAGCTTGTTTGGGAATACAAATGAAAAACTGTTTTTT.

The gene calls are TRBV6-1 and TRBJ1-1, with D possibly matching TRBD1 (6 bases). CDR1 and CDR2 (germline): MNHNS, SASEGT. Between the trimmed V and J ends, which lost 9 bases and 3 bases, there was a span of 17 bases. This CDR3 has 14 residues. The CDR3 protein is CASSHRDFHTEAFF. CDR3 in DNA: TGTGCCAGTTCACACAGGGATTTCCACACTGAAGCTTTCTTT.

This chain joins TRBV15 and TRBJ1-2; 7 bases line up with TRBD1. This CDR3 contains 12 residues. Trimming removed 2 bases from V and 14 bases from J; junction bases left unmatched: 8. Germline CDR1 reads LNHNV; CDR2 reads YYDKDF (reference sequence). The CDR3 loop is CATSRLQGPLTF. In nucleotides, the CDR3 is TGTGCCACCAGCAGACTACAGGGGCCACTTACCTTC.

V is TRBV9 and J is TRBJ2-3, with D maybe TRBD1 (5 bases). V was shortened by 5 bases and J by 2 bases, with 18 bases between the two germline ends. Per the germline V gene, CDR1 is SGDLS and CDR2 is YYNGEE. CDR3 length: 16 amino acids. The chain's CDR3 is CASRSGIGAHTDTQYF. In DNA, the CDR3 is TGTGCCAGCAGGAGTGGGATAGGGGCACACACAGATACGCAGTATTTT.

The chain couples TRBV19 to TRBJ1-2; D perhaps matches TRBD1 (6 bases). V lost 7 bases, J lost 3 bases, and 9 bases lay in between. The length of the CDR3 is 12 residues. Looked up from germline, CDR1 is LNHDA and CDR2 is SQIVND (reference sequence). The CDR3 loop is CASTQGYYGYTF. The CDR3 region has the DNA TGTGCCAGTACTCAGGGGTACTATGGCTACACCTTC.

The rearrangement joins TRBV5-1 to TRBJ2-1; 8 nucleotides match TRBD1. This CDR3 is built from 15 residues. J was trimmed by 7 bases and V by 4 bases; bases with no gene match: 10. Germline CDR1 SGHRS, CDR2 YFSETQ. The CDR3 loop is CASSPGQGALNEQFF. Here the CDR3 DNA reads TGCGCCAGCAGCCCCGGACAGGGTGCCCTGAATGAGCAGTTCTTC.

This clone was seen a handful of times. V usage is TRBV6-6 and J usage is TRBJ1-3; 10 bases align to TRBD1. The CDR3 sequence is 13 residues long. Losses at the gene ends were 2 bases for V and 9 bases for J; bases not matched to a gene: 1. The germline V gene encodes CDR1 MNHNY and CDR2 SVGAGI (reference sequence). This CDR3 reads CASSYGTGVTIYF. The CDR3 bases are TGTGCCAGCAGTTACGGGACAGGGGTCACCATATATTTT.

This chain links TRBV7-2 with TRBJ2-5, with 8 nucleotides matching TRBD2. The J segment lost 4 bases and the V segment lost 3 bases, leaving 4 bases of the junction unmatched. Germline CDR1 reads SGHTA; CDR2 reads FQGNSA. There are 14 residues in the CDR3. The CDR3 loop reads CASSFPGGVETQYF. Written as DNA, the CDR3 is TGTGCCAGCAGCTTCCCGGGGGGGGTAGAGACCCAGTACTTC.

This chain connects TRBV10-3 to TRBJ2-3, with 9 bases that match TRBD1. The CDR3 runs to 18 residues. From germline, CDR1 is ENHRY and CDR2 SYGVKD. With 2 bases clipped from V and 0 bases from J, the junction kept 9 bases outside the gene matches. The CDR3 nucleotides read TGTGCCATCAGTGAGACCGAATGGACAGGGGCCAGCACAGATACGCAGTATTTT. Amino acids: CAISETEWTGASTDTQYF.

The rearrangement links TRBV6-5 to TRBJ2-5, with D perhaps given as TRBD1 or TRBD2 (5 bases each). Germline CDR1 and CDR2: MNHEY and SVGAGI. The CDR3 sequence is 14 residues long. Trimming shortened V by 7 bases and J by 0 bases, and 12 bases separated the two germline ends. CDR3 DNA: TGTGCCAGCATGGGACCGCGGTACCAAGAGACCCAGTACTTC. Its translation: CASMGPRYQETQYF.

The V and J genes are TRBV5-4 and TRBJ2-5; 8 positions agree with TRBD1. Germline assignment: CDR1 SGHNT and CDR2 YYREEE (reference sequence). The CDR3 contains 15 residues. V was pared by 2 bases and J by 0 bases, with 3 bases of the junction left unmatched. The CDR3 here is CASSLRTGYQETQYF. The CDR3 DNA reads as TGTGCCAGCAGCTTACGGACAGGGTACCAAGAGACCCAGTACTTC.

This clone occurred once. The chain couples TRBV25-1 to TRBJ2-5; D remains unclear. CDR1 is MGHDK, CDR2 SYGVNS, per germline. Trimming left V 3 bases short and J 0 bases short, with 11 bases between. The CDR3 runs 15 residues. In DNA, the CDR3 is TGTGCCAGCAGTGATCAGCTTATACACCAAGAGACCCAGTACTTC. This encodes CASSDQLIHQETQYF. The variable domain in full, completed from reference TRBV25-1 and TRBJ2-5, reads EADIYQTPRYLVIGTGKKITLECSQTMGHDKMYWYQQDPGMELHLIHYSYGVNSTEKGDLSSESTVSRIRTEHFPLTLESARPSHTSQYLCASSDQLIHQETQYFGPGTRLLVL.

The J gene is TRBJ1-4, the V gene TRBV6-1, with D possibly TRBD1 on 5 matching bases. V was shortened by 8 bases and J by 7 bases, with 20 bases between the two germline ends. The germline V gene encodes CDR1 MNHNS and CDR2 SASEGT. The CDR3 loop spans 15 amino acids. The CDR3: CASSSWGDEGEKLFF. The CDR3 DNA reads TGTGCCAGCTCTAGCTGGGGGGACGAGGGTGAAAAACTGTTTTTT.

The V call is TRBV7-2, the J call TRBJ1-5; TRBD1 matches 9 bases. J gave up 0 bases and V 5 bases, and 11 bases lay outside the gene matches. CDR3 length equals 18 residues. CDR1 and CDR2 (germline): SGHTA, FQGNSA. CDR3 sequence: CASSQGQGGGHSNQPQHF. CDR3 DNA sequence: TGTGCCAGCAGCCAGGGACAGGGAGGAGGGCATAGCAATCAGCCCCAGCATTTT. Looking up the rest from reference TRBV7-2 and TRBJ1-5 gives the full variable domain: GAGVSQSPSNKVTEKGKDVELRCDPISGHTALYWYRQSLGQGLEFLIYFQGNSAPDKSGLPSDRFSAERTGGSVSTLTIQRTQQEDSAVYLCASSQGQGGGHSNQPQHFGDGTRLSIL.

The chain employs TRBV28 and TRBJ2-2; 8 bases fit TRBD2. The junction had 5 bases not matched to a gene; V was cut back by 5 bases and J by 3 bases. CDR1 MDHEN and CDR2 SYDVKM come from the germline V gene. This CDR3 comprises 15 residues. CDR3 in amino acids: CASSTGGADTGELFF. Here the CDR3 DNA reads TGTGCCAGCAGTACGGGGGGGGCGGACACCGGGGAGCTGTTTTTT.